Sequencing of this T cell receptor (beta chain) was carried out in a study of CD8 T cells in Susac syndrome. Per germline, CDR1 SNHLY and CDR2 FYNNEI. V lost 3 bases and J 1 base, leaving 13 bases between the germline ends. The CDR3 length is 16 residues. Random-hexamer reverse transcription was applied to about 0.5 to 1 ug RNA. A multiplex approach, immunoSEQ multiplex PCR, amplified TCR beta CDR3 across 54 Vbeta and 13 Jbeta. Via MiXCR, TCRdb re-called the immunoSEQ multiplex PCR reads, giving one row per CDR3 protein. The sample yields around 150,000 distinct CDR3 sequences, around 95% seen once. The specimen was CD4+ T cells from PBMCs. The sequence was collected from a human donor with Susac syndrome. This chain joins TRBV2 and TRBJ2-4; TRBD1 is a possible D gene (5 bases). The CDR3 nucleotides read TGTGCCAGCAGTGAGACCAGGGTTGGGGCCAAAAACATTCAGTACTTC. Residues: CASSETRVGAKNIQYF.